Listed below are T cell receptor beta chains from one sample, sequenced in a study of vaccination and CD4 T cells after COVID-19. The antigens for these receptors are not known. Each CDR3 protein is one row after TCRdb ran MiXCR on the PCR reads. The data contain some 10,000 distinct CDR3 sequences, under 60% of them singletons. Material: CD4+ T cells from blood, cultured in vitro. The origin of the receptors is a human donor in good health. CDR3s leave out the opening cysteine and the closing phenylalanine or tryptophan. The order of the fields is J gene, clone size, CDR3 length, V gene, CDR3 protein. Where a row states a size, it is once, few, many or the class of an expanded clone; other rows omit it.

j_gene: TRBJ2-7
abundance: NA
len: 14
v_gene: TRBV6-1
CDR3aa: AILTPGGVKDYEQY

j_gene: TRBJ2-3
abundance: once
len: 14
v_gene: TRBV5-1
CDR3aa: ASSPGTSANTDTQY

j_gene: TRBJ1-4
abundance: NA
len: 10
v_gene: TRBV28
CDR3aa: ASRVLQGKLF

j_gene: TRBJ2-7
abundance: NA
len: 6
v_gene: TRBV21-1
CDR3aa: ASSSRP

j_gene: TRBJ2-2
abundance: few
len: 14
v_gene: TRBV6-5
CDR3aa: ASSYWRPSLTGELF

j_gene: TRBJ1-1
abundance: NA
len: 14
v_gene: TRBV10-1
CDR3aa: ASSEGIGIGVTEAF

j_gene: TRBJ1-5
abundance: NA
len: 12
v_gene: TRBV12-3/TRBV12-4
CDR3aa: ASSGTARNQPQH

j_gene: TRBJ2-1
abundance: NA
len: 13
v_gene: TRBV6-4
CDR3aa: ASSDLLAGKNEQF

j_gene: TRBJ1-2
abundance: NA
len: 12
v_gene: TRBV5-5
CDR3aa: ASSFGTPVGGYT

j_gene: TRBJ1-1
abundance: large
len: 14
v_gene: TRBV5-1
CDR3aa: ASSLDPQTMNTEAF

j_gene: TRBJ2-1
abundance: NA
len: 15
v_gene: TRBV27
CDR3aa: ASSLYRGSSPYNEQF

j_gene: TRBJ2-1
abundance: NA
len: 8
v_gene: TRBV6-1
CDR3aa: ASSVDEQF

j_gene: TRBJ1-5
abundance: once
len: 12
v_gene: TRBV20-1
CDR3aa: SAWTGDSKQPQH

j_gene: TRBJ1-1
abundance: NA
len: 11
v_gene: TRBV2
CDR3aa: ASKGLRGTEAF

j_gene: TRBJ1-2
abundance: NA
len: 12
v_gene: TRBV28
CDR3aa: ASSSGGARGGYT

j_gene: TRBJ1-5
abundance: few
len: 12
v_gene: TRBV4-1
CDR3aa: ASSQVGVNQPQH

j_gene: TRBJ1-2
abundance: NA
len: 9
v_gene: TRBV20-1
CDR3aa: SARVQGGYT

j_gene: TRBJ1-5
abundance: few
len: 12
v_gene: TRBV19
CDR3aa: ASNRGQGNQPQH

j_gene: TRBJ1-5
abundance: NA
len: 13
v_gene: TRBV20-1
CDR3aa: SARASRYSNQPQH

j_gene: TRBJ1-6
abundance: few
len: 13
v_gene: TRBV6-2/TRBV6-3
CDR3aa: ASRPSGGDNSPLH

j_gene: TRBJ2-2
abundance: once
len: 14
v_gene: TRBV30
CDR3aa: AWSGGQGKFTGELF

j_gene: TRBJ1-3
abundance: NA
len: 14
v_gene: TRBV2
CDR3aa: ASREDASSSGNTIY

j_gene: TRBJ1-1
abundance: few
len: 12
v_gene: TRBV27
CDR3aa: ASTSGTQNTEAF

j_gene: TRBJ2-3
abundance: NA
len: 12
v_gene: TRBV5-4
CDR3aa: ASSVTSRADTQY

j_gene: TRBJ2-1
abundance: NA
len: 13
v_gene: TRBV6-1
CDR3aa: ASQPTSGPYNEQF

j_gene: TRBJ2-5
abundance: few
len: 10
v_gene: TRBV20-1
CDR3aa: SAGQIQETQY

j_gene: TRBJ1-5
abundance: NA
len: 16
v_gene: TRBV19
CDR3aa: ASSIGAGEIRSNQPQH

j_gene: TRBJ2-1
abundance: NA
len: 11
v_gene: TRBV24-1
CDR3aa: ATSDLRVNEQF

j_gene: TRBJ2-2
abundance: NA
len: 12
v_gene: TRBV6-5
CDR3aa: ASSYFGLSGELF

j_gene: TRBJ1-2
abundance: medium-sized
len: 10
v_gene: TRBV6-1
CDR3aa: ASSTGTHGYT

j_gene: TRBJ2-1
abundance: NA
len: 9
v_gene: TRBV12-3/TRBV12-4
CDR3aa: ASSQGPGAI